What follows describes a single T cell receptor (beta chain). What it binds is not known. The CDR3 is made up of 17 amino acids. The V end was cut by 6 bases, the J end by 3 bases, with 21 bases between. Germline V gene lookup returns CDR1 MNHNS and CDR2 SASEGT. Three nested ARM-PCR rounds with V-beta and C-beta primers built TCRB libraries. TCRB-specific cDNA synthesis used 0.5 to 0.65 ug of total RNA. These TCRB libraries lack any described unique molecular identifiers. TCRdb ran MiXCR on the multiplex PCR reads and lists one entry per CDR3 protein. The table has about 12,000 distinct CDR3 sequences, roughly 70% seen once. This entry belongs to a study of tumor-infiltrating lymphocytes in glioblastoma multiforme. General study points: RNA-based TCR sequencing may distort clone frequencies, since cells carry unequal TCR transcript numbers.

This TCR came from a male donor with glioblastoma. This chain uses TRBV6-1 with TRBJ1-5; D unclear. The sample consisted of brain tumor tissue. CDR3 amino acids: CASSLGKGRIYNQPQHF. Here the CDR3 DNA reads TGTGCCAGCAGCCTTGGAAAAGGGCGGATCTACAATCAGCCCCAGCATTTT.